This passage covers 11 T cell receptor beta chains from one sample sequenced in a study of control samples from healthy donors and cancer patients (dated by TCRdb to about 2020). Libraries were made using the immunoSEQ multiplex PCR assay. TCRdb limited this immuneACCESS table to in-frame rearrangements with V and J called. A share of clones is missing; checked studies link under half to unresolved V genes, and the rest is unexplained. A total of fewer than 95,000 clones appear in this sample, about nine tenths of them only once. The leading ten clones occupy less than 20% of the sample. Input material: blood. The receptors derive from a man aged 25-45 years in good health.

In its sample, this clone was seen once. The chain employs TRBV6-5 and TRBJ1-1; D remains ambiguous. CDR3 length equals 13 residues. From germline, CDR1 is MNHEY and CDR2 SVGAGI. V was trimmed by 2 bases and J by 5 bases, leaving 9 bases between them. DNA of the CDR3: TGTGCCAGCAGTTACAAGGACTGGACTGAAGCTTTCTTT. This sequence encodes CASSYKDWTEAFF.

The chain is built from TRBV3-1 (or the pseudogene TRBV3-2) and TRBJ2-2; TRBD2 is a possible D gene (5 bases). The germline V gene has CDR1 LGHDT and CDR2 YNNKEL (reference sequence). The CDR3 contains 13 residues. The V end lost 7 bases, the J end lost 5 bases, and 11 bases lay between the germline ends. The chain's CDR3 is CASTRTRTGELFF. DNA for the CDR3: TGTGCCAGCACCCGAACTAGAACCGGGGAGCTGTTTTTT.

The CDR3 region has the DNA TGTGCCAGCAGCTTAATTTACACCGGGATAGGCACAGATACGCAGTATTTT. It specifies CASSLIYTGIGTDTQYF. The V gene is TRBV5-8, the J gene TRBJ2-3, with D possibly matching TRBD2 (5 bases). Germline lookup yields CDR1 SGHTS and CDR2 YDEGEE. Between the trimmed V and J ends, which lost 2 bases and 1 base, there was a span of 17 bases. There are 17 residues in the CDR3.

The chain uses TRBV19 and TRBJ2-1; D may be TRBD1 or TRBD2 (6 bases each). In germline, CDR1 is LNHDA, CDR2 SQIVND (reference sequence). V was trimmed by 3 bases and J by 7 bases, leaving 16 bases between them. This CDR3 spans 15 amino acids. DNA for the CDR3: TGTGCCAGTAGTATTCCTCCGGGGGCTCGGAATGAGCAGTTCTTC. Its protein product is CASSIPPGARNEQFF. The variable domain in full, with the rest retrieved from reference TRBV19 and TRBJ2-1, is DGGITQSPKYLFRKEGQNVTLSCEQNLNHDAMYWYRQDPGQGLRLIYYSQIVNDFQKGDIAEGYSVSREKKESFPLTVTSAQKNPTAFYLCASSIPPGARNEQFFGPGTRLTVL.

The chain combines TRBV7-9 with TRBJ2-7, with D possibly being TRBD2 (5 bases). This CDR3 is 13 amino acids long. Trimming pared 5 bases from V and 6 bases from J, leaving 14 bases between. Germline V gene sequence: CDR1 SEHNR, CDR2 FQNEAQ (reference sequence). The CDR3 DNA sequence: TGTGCCAGCAGCCCCCGAGGGCGGAGCGAGCAGTACTTC. This encodes CASSPRGRSEQYF. Combining the CDR3 with reference TRBV7-9 and TRBJ2-7 gives the whole variable domain DTGVSQNPRHKITKRGQNVTFRCDPISEHNRLYWYRQTLGQGPEFLTYFQNEAQLEKSRLLSDRFSAERPKGSFSTLEIQRTEQGDSAMYLCASSPRGRSEQYFGPGTRLTVT.

J is TRBJ2-3 and V is TRBV30; no reliable D call. V lost 2 bases to trimming and J lost 0 bases, with 9 bases between them. This CDR3 contains 14 residues. Germline V gives CDR1 GTSNPN, CDR2 SVGIG (reference sequence). The CDR3, as DNA: TGTGCCTGGAGTAGCGTATTAAGCACAGATACGCAGTATTTT. Encoded protein: CAWSSVLSTDTQYF.

The chain couples TRBV28 to TRBJ2-4, with 7 nucleotides matching TRBD2. V was pared by 3 bases and J by 0 bases, with 2 bases of the junction left unmatched. The germline CDR1 and CDR2 sequences are MDHEN and SYDVKM. This CDR3 contains 15 residues. CDR3 sequence reads: CASSFRGGAKNIQYF. The DNA of the CDR3 is TGTGCCAGCAGTTTTCGCGGGGGAGCCAAAAACATTCAGTACTTC. The full variable domain, with the rest looked up from reference TRBV28 and TRBJ2-4, is DVKVTQSSRYLVKRTGEKVFLECVQDMDHENMFWYRQDPGLGLRLIYFSYDVKMKEKGDIPEGYSVSREKKERFSLILESASTNQTSMYLCASSFRGGAKNIQYFGAGTRLSVL.

The chain uses TRBV23-1 and TRBJ2-5; D is unresolved. TRBV23-1 is labeled an ORF, and its function is uncertain. With 0 bases removed from V and 0 bases from J, the gap between germline ends came to 11 bases. The CDR3 is 16 amino acids. The CDR3 sequence: CASSQSRPPYQETQYF. In DNA form, the CDR3 reads TGCGCCAGCAGTCAATCCAGGCCACCGTACCAAGAGACCCAGTACTTC.

This rearrangement joins TRBV19 to TRBJ1-2; tentatively, D is TRBD1 (5 bases). With 5 bases removed from V and 7 bases from J, the gap between germline ends came to 20 bases. The CDR3 is 15 amino acids. Germline CDR1 LNHDA, CDR2 SQIVND (reference sequence). As DNA, the CDR3 is TGTGCCAGTAGTTTAGGGGACGGAAACTCCTTTGGCTACACCTTC. Protein sequence: CASSLGDGNSFGYTF.

This clone was detected only once. This chain connects TRBV9 to TRBJ2-5; D is perhaps TRBD2 (5 bases). The CDR3 consists of 13 residues. Germline V gene sequence: CDR1 SGDLS, CDR2 YYNGEE. The germline V and J ends were trimmed by 3 bases and 5 bases, with 11 bases remaining between them. CDR3 loop: CASSAASYETQYF. The CDR3 nucleotides read TGTGCCAGCAGCGCCGCTAGCTACGAGACCCAGTACTTC. The entire variable domain, with the rest obtained from reference TRBV9 and TRBJ2-5, is as follows: DSGVTQTPKHLITATGQRVTLRCSPRSGDLSVYWYQQSLDQGLQFLIQYYNGEERAKGNILERFSAQQFPDLHSELNLSSLELGDSALYFCASSAASYETQYFGPGTRLLVL.

In regard to this clone: The sample contains more than one DNA sequence encoding this CDR3. The chain links TRBV7-9 to TRBJ1-3; D remains unclear. The CDR3 length is 13 residues. The germline CDR1 and CDR2 sequences are SEHNR and FQNEAQ (reference sequence). Trimming took 3 bases from V and 1 from J, leaving 4 bases between them. In DNA form, the CDR3 reads TGTGCCAGCAGCTTGAGTTCTGGAAACACCATATATTTT. Its protein product is CASSLSSGNTIYF.